This is a list of T cell receptor beta chains from one sample in a study of cytomegalovirus exposure and HLA in healthy donors. Sequenced by immunoSEQ multiplex PCR; TCRdb stores in-frame clones only, minus some. The sample includes about 77,000 clones, around 78% of them seen just once. The specimen sequenced was PBMCs. The receptors were gathered from a man between 35 and 55 years old in good health and CMV-seronegative. CDR3s include the opening cysteine and the closing phenylalanine or tryptophan. The order of the fields is clone size, J gene, V gene, D gene, CDR3 DNA, CDR3 protein. D genes are given only for firm matches. Size is stated for part of the rows, as once, few or many counts, or as a class when the clone is expanded.

size: .
J: TRBJ1-1
V: TRBV29-1
D: .
DNA: TGCAGCGTGGAACAGGGATTTGGCACTGAAGCTTTCTTT
CDR3: CSVEQGFGTEAFF

size: .
J: TRBJ2-4
V: TRBV28
D: TRBD2
DNA: TGTGCCAGCAGTTTATTACGGACTAGCGGGAACAACATTCAGTACTTC
CDR3: CASSLLRTSGNNIQYF

size: .
J: TRBJ1-1
V: TRBV29-1
D: .
DNA: TGCAGCGTTGTTCGAGACACTGAAGCTTTCTTT
CDR3: CSVVRDTEAFF

size: .
J: TRBJ2-1
V: TRBV19
D: TRBD2
DNA: TGTGCCAGTACCCTCTCTAGCGGGAGGGTCTATGAGCAGTTCTTC
CDR3: CASTLSSGRVYEQFF

size: .
J: TRBJ1-2
V: TRBV6-5
D: TRBD1
DNA: TGTGCCAGCAGCCGCGGGACAGGCGATGGCTACACCTTC
CDR3: CASSRGTGDGYTF

size: .
J: TRBJ2-7
V: TRBV29-1
D: .
DNA: TGCAGCGTTGGACTTTCCTACGAGCAGTACTTC
CDR3: CSVGLSYEQYF

size: .
J: TRBJ2-5
V: TRBV5-6
D: .
DNA: TGTGCCAGCAGCTTACTCAGGACAGTAGAAGAGACCCAGTACTTC
CDR3: CASSLLRTVEETQYF

size: .
J: TRBJ2-7
V: TRBV28
D: TRBD1
DNA: TGTGCCAGCGCTGCCCCGGACAGGGCGCTTTACGAGCAGTACTTC
CDR3: CASAAPDRALYEQYF

size: .
J: TRBJ2-3
V: TRBV7-8
D: TRBD2
DNA: TGTGCCAGCAGCGTACTAGCGGGAGCACCAAGCACAGATACGCAGTATTTT
CDR3: CASSVLAGAPSTDTQYF

size: .
J: TRBJ1-4
V: TRBV28
D: .
DNA: TGTGCCAGCAGTTTAAGGAGAAGGGGTCCTAATGAAAAACTGTTTTTT
CDR3: CASSLRRRGPNEKLFF

size: .
J: TRBJ1-5
V: TRBV7-8
D: .
DNA: TGTGCCAGCAGCTTTGGGACACGCGATCAGCCCCAGCATTTT
CDR3: CASSFGTRDQPQHF

size: once
J: TRBJ2-2
V: TRBV6-5
D: .
DNA: TGTGCCAGCAGTTACTCGATTGAGAATCCCGGGGAGCTGTTTTTT
CDR3: CASSYSIENPGELFF

size: .
J: TRBJ1-1
V: TRBV6-1
D: .
DNA: TGTGCCAGCAGGGAGAGCAGACTGGACACTGAAGCTTTCTTT
CDR3: CASRESRLDTEAFF

size: .
J: TRBJ1-4
V: TRBV7-9
D: .
DNA: TGTGCCAGCAGCCCCCGGACAGTTAGCGAAAAACTGTTTTTT
CDR3: CASSPRTVSEKLFF

size: .
J: TRBJ2-2
V: TRBV30
D: .
DNA: TGTGCCTGGCCGAGGGTGGGGACCGGGGAGCTGTTTTTT
CDR3: CAWPRVGTGELFF